These 32 T cell receptor beta chains were sequenced from one sample in a study of blood T cells in healthy people across ages. The second PCR ran about 6 to 12 cycles with a sample-barcoded 5' primer and J-beta primers. TCRdb fed the 5' RACE reads into MiXCR, producing one record per CDR3 protein. The repertoire holds about 680,000 distinct CDR3 sequences, about half seen once, with about a third in the top ten. Specimen: blood. Source of these receptors: a woman aged 55-70 years in good health.

This clonotype was counted between two and nine times. V usage is TRBV7-3 and J usage is TRBJ2-3; tentative D call: TRBD1 (6 bases). V was shortened by 5 bases and J by 7 bases, with 13 bases between the two germline ends. Germline V gene lookup returns CDR1 SGHTA and CDR2 FQGTGA. The CDR3 extends over 13 amino acids. The CDR3 region is CASSPHQGNTQYF. CDR3 DNA: TGTGCCAGCAGCCCCCACCAGGGGAATACGCAGTATTTT.

This chain links TRBV2 with TRBJ2-1; 9 bases map to TRBD1. Germline V CDR1 and CDR2: SNHLY, FYNNEI. V was pared by 8 bases and J by 6 bases, with 5 bases of the junction left unmatched. The CDR3 is 13 amino acids. The CDR3 coding sequence is TGTGCCAGCGGGGGACAGGGACTCAATGAGCAGTTCTTC. This translates into CASGGQGLNEQFF.

This clonotype came up many times. The rearrangement uses TRBV5-1 and TRBJ2-3; tentatively, D is TRBD2 (6 bases). V was shortened by 2 bases and J by 0 bases, with 7 bases between the two germline ends. The germline V gene encodes CDR1 SGHRS and CDR2 YFSETQ. CDR3 length: 14 amino acids. The CDR3 here is CASSFSGSTDTQYF. The CDR3 DNA reads TGCGCCAGCAGCTTTAGCGGTAGCACAGATACGCAGTATTTT.

The V call is TRBV20-1, the J call TRBJ1-1; D is possibly TRBD1 (5 bases). The CDR3 is 13 residues long. Germline V lookup: CDR1 DFQATT, CDR2 SNEGSKA (reference sequence). Trimming cost V 3 bases and J 6 bases, with 14 bases left between them. CDR3 sequence (DNA): TGCAGTGCTAGGGGGAGGGGTCGGTCTGAAGCTTTCTTT. Residues: CSARGRGRSEAFF.

This chain links TRBV24-1 with TRBJ2-4; 7 nucleotides match TRBD1. The length of the CDR3 is 13 residues. J gave up 13 bases and V 4 bases, and 9 bases lay outside the gene matches. Germline assignment: CDR1 KGHDR and CDR2 SFDVKD. The CDR3 region is CATSETGRYGQYF. CDR3 nucleotide sequence: TGTGCCACCAGTGAGACAGGGCGGTACGGGCAGTACTTC.

The J gene is TRBJ2-7, the V gene TRBV6-2 or TRBV6-3; TRBD2 matches at 8 bases. CDR1 MNHEY and CDR2 SVGEGT come from the germline V gene. This CDR3 region has 13 residues. V shed 8 bases and J 4 bases; nucleotides not matched to a gene: 7. This CDR3 reads CASQRERLYEQYF. In DNA form, the CDR3 reads TGTGCCAGCCAGCGGGAGCGCTTATACGAGCAGTACTTC.

This clonotype has a handful of counts. The chain recombines TRBV20-1 with TRBJ1-2, with D uncertain. Trimming removed 5 bases from V and 4 bases from J, with 14 bases in between. CDR3 length: 13 residues. Looked up from germline, CDR1 is DFQATT and CDR2 is SNEGSKA (reference sequence). CDR3 DNA sequence: TGCAGTGCTCCATCTAGCGGTGGCTATGGCTACACCTTC. Its protein is CSAPSSGGYGYTF.

This clonotype has ten or more counts. The gene calls are TRBV4-2 and TRBJ2-5; 11 bases are a match to TRBD2. J was trimmed by 10 bases and V by 1 base; bases with no gene match: 8. Germline CDR1 is LGHNA and CDR2 is YNFKEQ. The length of the CDR3 is 15 residues. The DNA of the CDR3 is TGTGCCAGCAGCCAAGCCCTTACTAGCGGGAGCGTCCAGTACTTC. This sequence encodes CASSQALTSGSVQYF.

This clonotype has only a few counts. The chain employs TRBV2 and TRBJ2-3; weak D call: TRBD2 (5 bases). The CDR3 covers 16 residues. CDR1 is SNHLY and CDR2 is FYNNEI in the germline V gene. Trimming left V 7 bases short and J 6 bases short, with 23 bases between. The CDR3 protein is CASNRAQALLGDTQYF. The DNA for the CDR3 is TGTGCCAGCAACCGAGCGCAGGCTTTACTAGGGGATACGCAGTATTTT. Full variable domain (missing parts from reference TRBV2 and TRBJ2-3): EPEVTQTPSHQVTQMGQEVILRCVPISNHLYFYWYRQILGQKVEFLVSFYNNEISEKSEIFDDQFSVERPDGSNFTLKIRSTKLEDSAMYFCASNRAQALLGDTQYFGPGTRLTVL.

The gene calls are TRBV10-3 and TRBJ2-3; D may match TRBD1 or TRBD2 (5 bases each). The CDR3 consists of 15 residues. V shed 10 bases and J shed 4 bases, with 21 bases lying between them. Germline loops: CDR1 ENHRY, CDR2 SYGVKD. The CDR3 sequence: CATQAGGVISDTQYF. The CDR3 nucleotides read TGTGCCACACAGGCTGGGGGAGTGATCTCAGATACGCAGTATTTT.

V and J are TRBV11-2 and TRBJ2-1, with 8 bases fitting TRBD1. The CDR3 totals 18 residues. Germline lookup yields CDR1 SGHAT and CDR2 FQNNGV. V lost 6 bases to trimming and J lost 4 bases; unmatched junction nucleotides: 17. The CDR3 reads CASRFFARGTGEYNEQFF. The CDR3 nucleotides are TGTGCCAGCAGATTTTTCGCCCGTGGGACAGGAGAATACAATGAGCAGTTCTTC.

The chain couples TRBV20-1 to TRBJ2-5; no reliable D call. Trimming cost V 1 base and J 1 base, with 7 bases left between them. CDR3 size: 13 residues. Per the germline V gene, CDR1 is DFQATT and CDR2 is SNEGSKA (reference sequence). CDR3 residues: CSARGPGQETQYF. CDR3 sequence (DNA): TGCAGTGCTAGAGGGCCGGGCCAAGAGACCCAGTACTTC.

This chain uses TRBV29-1 with TRBJ2-1; D possibly corresponds to TRBD2 (6 bases). The CDR3 runs 14 residues. V was clipped by 3 bases and J by 2 bases, with 11 bases between them. Germline CDR1 is SQVTM and CDR2 is ANQGSEA. The CDR3 sequence: CSVDSSDPYNEQFF. Written as DNA, the CDR3 is TGCAGCGTTGATTCTAGCGACCCCTACAATGAGCAGTTCTTC.

As for this clonotype: Its ends do not fully match the called genes, so a read error is possible. This chain connects TRBV3-1 to TRBJ2-5; TRBD2 might be the D (6 bases). This CDR3 comprises 10 residues. CDR1 LGHDT and CDR2 YNNKEL come from the germline V gene (reference sequence). The CDR3 here is CAAGRETQYF. Here the CDR3 DNA reads TGCGCCGCGGGAAGGGAGACCCAGTACTTC.

The rearrangement uses TRBV7-6 and TRBJ2-7; 9 bases are shared with TRBD2. The CDR3 spans 14 residues. Germline V lookup: CDR1 SGHVS, CDR2 FNYEAQ. V was pared by 5 bases and J by 6 bases, with 8 bases of the junction left unmatched. Here the CDR3 reads CASSDLAGFGEQYF. As DNA, the CDR3 is TGTGCCAGCAGCGATCTAGCGGGATTCGGCGAGCAGTACTTC. The full variable domain, in which reference TRBV7-6 and TRBJ2-7 provide the parts outside the CDR3, is GAGVSQSPRYKVTKRGQDVALRCDPISGHVSLYWYRQALGQGPEFLTYFNYEAQQDKSGLPNDRFSAERPEGSISTLTIQRTEQRDSAMYRCASSDLAGFGEQYFGPGTRLTVT.

The chain couples TRBV6-2 or TRBV6-3 to TRBJ2-1, with D tentatively TRBD2 (5 bases). V lost 5 bases and J 4 bases, leaving 15 bases between the germline ends. Germline-derived CDR1 and CDR2 are MNHEY and SVGEGT. The CDR3 runs 15 residues. The CDR3 loop is CASSPRLPAYNEQFF. The CDR3 region has the DNA TGTGCCAGCAGTCCTCGACTACCGGCATACAATGAGCAGTTCTTC.

The rearrangement uses TRBV4-3 and TRBJ1-6, with D possibly being TRBD1 (6 bases). V lost 1 base and J lost 11, with 9 bases in between. The CDR3 extends over 13 amino acids. The V gene's germline CDR1 is LGHNA and CDR2 YSLEER. The CDR3 reads CASSQGRGAPLHF. As DNA, the CDR3 is TGCGCCAGCAGCCAAGGAAGGGGGGCACCCCTCCACTTT.

Only a few counts were recorded for this clonotype. The chain employs TRBV7-2 and TRBJ2-7, with TRBD1 identical over 8 bases. With 0 bases clipped from V and 3 bases from J, the junction kept 4 bases outside the gene matches. Germline CDR1 reads SGHTA; CDR2 reads FQGNSA. CDR3 size: 15 residues. CDR3 coding DNA: TGTGCCAGCAGCTTAGCATGGGACAGGAGCTACGAGCAGTACTTC. As protein: CASSLAWDRSYEQYF.

The chain carries TRBV20-1 and TRBJ1-2; 7 bases are shared with TRBD1. Germline CDR1 is DFQATT and CDR2 is SNEGSKA (reference sequence). The CDR3 length is 12 residues. Trimming cost V 6 bases and J 7 bases; bases outside gene matches: 8. The CDR3 DNA sequence: TGCAGTGCGGGGGGGACAGCCCCTGGCTACACCTTC. Translating it yields CSAGGTAPGYTF.

The chain uses TRBV28 and TRBJ2-3; 7 bases line up with TRBD1. V trimming: 6 bases; J trimming: 4 bases; junction bases outside the gene matches: 16. Germline assignment: CDR1 MDHEN and CDR2 SYDVKM. The CDR3 length is 17 residues. CDR3 region: CASSPGPKGALADTQYF. The DNA of the CDR3 is TGTGCCAGCAGCCCGGGACCAAAGGGGGCCCTCGCAGATACGCAGTATTTT.

This clonotype was found once. This sequence joins TRBV5-1 and TRBJ2-5; D is unclear. V lost 6 bases and J lost 2, with 11 bases in between. CDR1 is SGHRS, CDR2 YFSETQ, per germline. The CDR3 has 13 residues. CDR3 bases: TGCGCCAGCAACTCTGGGCGGCAAGAGACCCAGTACTTC. Translation: CASNSGRQETQYF.

This rearrangement joins TRBV30 to TRBJ2-1; no reliable D call. This CDR3 is built from 13 residues. Trimming took 4 bases from V and 0 from J, leaving 7 bases between them. CDR1 and CDR2 (germline): GTSNPN, SVGIG (reference sequence). CDR3 in DNA: TGTGCCTGGAACCCTAGCTCCTACAATGAGCAGTTCTTC. It encodes CAWNPSSYNEQFF.

The gene calls are TRBV20-1 and TRBJ2-3, with 8 bases matching TRBD2. CDR1 and CDR2 (germline): DFQATT, SNEGSKA (reference sequence). This CDR3 is built from 14 residues. V lost 2 bases, J lost 4 bases, and 5 bases stayed unmatched. In DNA form, the CDR3 reads TGCAGTGCTAGAAGCGGGAGTCGCGCAGATACGCAGTATTTT. It yields the protein CSARSGSRADTQYF.

This clonotype was seen only a few times. This chain uses TRBV10-3 with TRBJ1-1, with 11 bases that match TRBD1. CDR1 is ENHRY and CDR2 is SYGVKD in the germline V gene. The length of the CDR3 is 14 residues. V shed 6 bases, J shed 2 bases, and the junction held 2 bases outside the gene matches. The CDR3 nucleotides are TGTGCCATCAGGGACAGGGGGCGAAACACTGAAGCTTTCTTT. The encoded protein is CAIRDRGRNTEAFF.

The J gene is TRBJ2-7, the V gene TRBV5-1, with D maybe TRBD1 (5 bases). CDR1 is SGHRS, CDR2 YFSETQ, per germline. This CDR3 spans 14 amino acids. Trimming removed 4 bases at V and 0 bases at J, with 11 bases between. The CDR3 spells CASSVDTDSYEQYF. The CDR3 nucleotides are TGCGCCAGCAGCGTGGACACTGACTCCTACGAGCAGTACTTC.

V is TRBV25-1 and J is TRBJ1-5; D unclear. Germline V lookup: CDR1 MGHDK, CDR2 SYGVNS. Deletions cut 7 bases from V and 0 bases from J, with 10 bases between. The CDR3 consists of 14 residues. The CDR3 loop reads CASKGPVSNQPQHF. The CDR3 DNA follows: TGTGCCAGCAAAGGACCGGTTAGCAATCAGCCCCAGCATTTT.

The chain carries TRBV20-1 and TRBJ1-2; D possibly corresponds to TRBD1 (5 bases). CDR1 and CDR2 from the germline V gene are DFQATT and SNEGSKA (reference sequence). CDR3 length: 16 amino acids. Trimming took 0 bases from V and 4 from J, leaving 18 bases between them. The CDR3 DNA is TGCAGTGCTAGAGATCCGGAGGCAGGGTTAGGCTATGGCTACACCTTC. Protein sequence: CSARDPEAGLGYGYTF.

The chain combines TRBV5-1 with TRBJ2-7; D is undetermined. From germline, CDR1 is SGHRS and CDR2 YFSETQ. The CDR3 has 16 residues. The V end lost 1 base, the J end lost 2 bases, and 16 bases lay between the germline ends. CDR3 protein: CASSLQSRSPAYEQYF. CDR3 DNA sequence: TGCGCCAGCAGCTTGCAGAGCAGGAGCCCAGCCTACGAGCAGTACTTC.

The chain has TRBV3-1 and TRBJ2-1; D is perhaps TRBD2 (5 bases). V lost 4 bases to trimming and J lost 5 bases, with 12 bases between them. Germline CDR1 and CDR2: LGHDT and YNNKEL (reference sequence). The CDR3 is 14 residues long. CDR3 DNA sequence: TGTGCCAGCAGCCGTCGCAGCGGACACAATGAGCAGTTCTTC. The encoded protein is CASSRRSGHNEQFF.

The V call is TRBV15, the J call TRBJ2-1; no definite D call. The CDR3 sequence is 12 residues long. Trimming shortened V by 9 bases and J by 4 bases, and 10 bases separated the two germline ends. Germline loops: CDR1 LNHNV, CDR2 YYDKDF (reference sequence). The CDR3 DNA follows: TGTGCCACTGGCGGCGTTTACAATGAGCAGTTCTTC. It codes for CATGGVYNEQFF.

This clonotype was seen ten or more times. The genes are TRBV11-3 and TRBJ2-5; 7 positions agree with TRBD1. The V gene's germline CDR1 is SGHNT and CDR2 YENEEA. This CDR3 contains 16 residues. V was pared by 5 bases and J by 3 bases, with 12 bases of the junction left unmatched. Written as DNA, the CDR3 is TGTGCCAGCAGCAAAAAACAGGGGAAGGGGAAAGAGACCCAGTACTTC. It yields the protein CASSKKQGKGKETQYF.

J is TRBJ2-7 and V is TRBV10-3; D perhaps matches TRBD1 (5 bases). CDR1 is ENHRY and CDR2 is SYGVKD in the germline V gene. This CDR3 region has 12 residues. The ends were cut back, 4 bases at V and 3 bases at J, with 7 bases in the middle. The CDR3: CAISGGRYEQYF. The CDR3 DNA reads TGTGCCATCAGTGGGGGCCGCTACGAGCAGTACTTC.